The T cell receptor beta chain under discussion was sequenced for a study of CD8+CD57+ T cells in acquired aplastic anemia. Across the study: The sorted CD4+ and CD8+ cells yielded an average around 3 ug of DNA. Findings and limits, study-wide: About 29 CD8+ CDR3 sequences occurred in both the patients and the controls.

On this clonotype: Its antigen remains unknown. Mismatch with germline at one junction end may stem from a read error.

Previously, flow cytometry had revealed CD8+CD57+ cell expansion in the patients chosen for sequencing. In all patients, the disease was severe acquired aplastic anemia. Germline V gives CDR1 SGHNT, CDR2 YYREEE (reference sequence). The CDR3 loop spans 13 amino acids. Investigators profiled TCR beta VDJ and CDR3 from genomic DNA template. MiXCR was run by TCRdb on the reads, yielding one entry per CDR3 protein. The profile shows 150,000 to 200,000 distinct CDR3 sequences, nearly 50% of them singletons. The origin of this receptor is a human donor with aplastic anemia. The sample consisted of sorted CD4+, CD8+, or CD8+CD57+ T cells (not recorded which) from PBMCs. V and J are TRBV5-4 and TRBJ2-7; D not resolved. The CDR3 sequence: CASSQERNYEQYF. As DNA, the CDR3 is TGCGCCAGCAGCCAAGAACGGAACTACGAGCAGTACTTC.